This T cell receptor (beta chain) was captured in a study of blood T cell repertoires in COVID-19. Study background: The analysed material was cDNA or gDNA that came from T cells, B-cell-depleted T cells, or PBMCs.

The cohort comprised adults aged about 18 to 100 years residing in approximately 25 US areas. In assigning cohorts, the study relied on participant-reported clinical history. The germline gives CDR1 DFQATT, CDR2 SNEGSKA (reference sequence). The CDR3 consists of 13 residues. Trimming took off 3 bases at V and 5 bases at J, with 13 bases between the two ends. This clone appeared once. In the authors' workflow: Scientists estimated how many nucleated cells there were by amplifying reference gene primers. The protocol was immunoSEQ multiplex PCR, while the TCRdb copy is restricted to in-frame clones and leaves out a portion. Clone size and V and J calls were adopted from that table, with D and trimming inferred from the DNA. The sample has under 250,000 clones; about 80% are singletons.

The receptor comes from a man in his sixties who had recovered from COVID-19. Sequences were obtained from PBMCs or T cells enriched from blood (not recorded which). The chain is built from TRBV20-1 and TRBJ1-2; D call uncertain. CDR3 loop: CSASPSPVYGYTF. DNA for the CDR3: TGCAGTGCTAGTCCGAGTCCCGTATATGGCTACACCTTC.